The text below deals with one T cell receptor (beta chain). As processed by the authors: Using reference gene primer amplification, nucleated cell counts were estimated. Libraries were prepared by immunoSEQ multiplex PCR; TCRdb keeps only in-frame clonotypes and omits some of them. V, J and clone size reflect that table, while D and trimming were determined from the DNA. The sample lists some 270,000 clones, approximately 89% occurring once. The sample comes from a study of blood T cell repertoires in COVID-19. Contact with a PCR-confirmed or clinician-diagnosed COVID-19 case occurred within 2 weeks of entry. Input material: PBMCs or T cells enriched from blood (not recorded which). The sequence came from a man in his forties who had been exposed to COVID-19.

The CDR3 DNA reads TGTGCCAGCAGCTGGGGAGACCGGGACACATACAATGAGCAGTTCTTC. Protein product: CASSWGDRDTYNEQFF. The V gene is TRBV7-9, the J gene TRBJ2-1, with a tentative D call TRBD1 (6 bases). Germline CDR1 and CDR2: SEHNR and FQNEAQ (reference sequence). Between the trimmed V and J ends, which lost 4 bases and 4 bases, there was a span of 17 bases. The CDR3 covers 16 residues.